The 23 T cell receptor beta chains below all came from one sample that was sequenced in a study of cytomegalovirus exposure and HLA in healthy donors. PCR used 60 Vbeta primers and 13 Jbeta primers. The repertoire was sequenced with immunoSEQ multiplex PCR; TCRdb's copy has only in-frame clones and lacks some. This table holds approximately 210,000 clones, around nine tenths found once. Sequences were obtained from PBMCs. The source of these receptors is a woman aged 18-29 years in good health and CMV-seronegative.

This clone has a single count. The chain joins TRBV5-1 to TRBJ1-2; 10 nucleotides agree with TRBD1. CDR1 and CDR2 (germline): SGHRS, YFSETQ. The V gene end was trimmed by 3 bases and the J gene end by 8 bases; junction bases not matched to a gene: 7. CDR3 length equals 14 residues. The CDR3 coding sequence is TGCGCCAGCAGCTCCACCCTGACAGGGGGCGGCTACACCTTC. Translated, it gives CASSSTLTGGGYTF.

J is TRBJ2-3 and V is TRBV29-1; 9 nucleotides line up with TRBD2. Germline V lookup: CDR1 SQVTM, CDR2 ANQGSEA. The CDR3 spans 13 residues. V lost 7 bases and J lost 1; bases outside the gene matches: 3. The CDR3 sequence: CSGIAGGTDTQYF. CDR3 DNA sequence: TGCAGCGGAATAGCGGGGGGCACAGATACGCAGTATTTT.

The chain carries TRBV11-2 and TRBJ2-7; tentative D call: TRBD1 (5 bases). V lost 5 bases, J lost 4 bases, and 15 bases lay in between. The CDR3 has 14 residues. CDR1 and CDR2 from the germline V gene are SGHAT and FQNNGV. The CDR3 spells CASSQRLRGYEQYF. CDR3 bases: TGTGCCAGCAGCCAGAGGCTTAGGGGTTACGAGCAGTACTTC.

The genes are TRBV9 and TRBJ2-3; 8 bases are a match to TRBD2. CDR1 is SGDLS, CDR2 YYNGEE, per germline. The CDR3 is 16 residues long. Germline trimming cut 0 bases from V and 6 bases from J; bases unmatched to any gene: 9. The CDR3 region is CASSVGAAGAEDTQYF. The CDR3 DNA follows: TGTGCCAGCAGCGTAGGCGCAGCGGGGGCGGAGGATACGCAGTATTTT.

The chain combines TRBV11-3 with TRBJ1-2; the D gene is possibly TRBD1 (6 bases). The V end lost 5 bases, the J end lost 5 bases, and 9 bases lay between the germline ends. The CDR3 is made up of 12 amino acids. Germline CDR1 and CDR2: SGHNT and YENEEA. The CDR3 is CASSSTGYGYTF. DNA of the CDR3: TGTGCCAGCAGCAGCACAGGGTATGGCTACACCTTC. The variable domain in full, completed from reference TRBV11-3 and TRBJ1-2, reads EAGVVQSPRYKIIEKKQPVAFWCNPISGHNTLYWYLQNLGQGPELLIRYENEEAVDDSQLPKDRFSAERLKGVDSTLKIQPAELGDSAVYLCASSSTGYGYTFGSGTRLTVV.

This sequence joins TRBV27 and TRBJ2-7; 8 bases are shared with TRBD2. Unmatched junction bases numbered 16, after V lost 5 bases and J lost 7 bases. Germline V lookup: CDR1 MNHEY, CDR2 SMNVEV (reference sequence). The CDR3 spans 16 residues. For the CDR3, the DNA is TGTGCCAGCAGTCGGTTCGGGGGGGCCCTACCCCGTGAGCAGTACTTC. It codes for CASSRFGGALPREQYF.

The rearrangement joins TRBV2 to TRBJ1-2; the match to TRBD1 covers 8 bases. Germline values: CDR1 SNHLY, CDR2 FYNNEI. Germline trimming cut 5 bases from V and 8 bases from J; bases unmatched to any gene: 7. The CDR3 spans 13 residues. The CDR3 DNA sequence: TGTGCCAGCAGTTGGGACAGGACGGAGGGCTACACCTTC. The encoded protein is CASSWDRTEGYTF.

CDR3 nucleotide sequence: TGTGCCAGCAGCTTAGATGAGACTGATAGCAATCAGCCCCAGCATTTT. It specifies CASSLDETDSNQPQHF. The chain employs TRBV7-8 and TRBJ1-5; D gene unclear. The CDR3 contains 16 residues. Germline V lookup: CDR1 SGHVS, CDR2 FQNEAQ. Trimming left V 1 base short and J 0 bases short, with 10 bases between.

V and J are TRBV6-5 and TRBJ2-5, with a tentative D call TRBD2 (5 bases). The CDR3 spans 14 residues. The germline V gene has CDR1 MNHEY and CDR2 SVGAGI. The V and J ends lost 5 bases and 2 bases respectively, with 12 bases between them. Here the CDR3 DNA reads TGTGCCAGCAGTCCAGCGAGGGTACAAGAGACCCAGTACTTC. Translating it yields CASSPARVQETQYF.

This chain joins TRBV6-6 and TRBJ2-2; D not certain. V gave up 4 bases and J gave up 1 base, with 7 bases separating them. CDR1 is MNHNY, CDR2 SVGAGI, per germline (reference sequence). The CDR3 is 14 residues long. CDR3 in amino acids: CASSFRRNTGELFF. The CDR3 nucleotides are TGTGCCAGCAGTTTCCGTCGGAACACCGGGGAGCTGTTTTTT.

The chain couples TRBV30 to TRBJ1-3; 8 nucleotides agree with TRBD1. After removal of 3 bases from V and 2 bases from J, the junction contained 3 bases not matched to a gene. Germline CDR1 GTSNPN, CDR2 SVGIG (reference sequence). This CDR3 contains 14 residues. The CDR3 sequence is CAWREQGAGNTIYF. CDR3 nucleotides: TGTGCCTGGAGAGAACAGGGGGCTGGAAACACCATATATTTT.

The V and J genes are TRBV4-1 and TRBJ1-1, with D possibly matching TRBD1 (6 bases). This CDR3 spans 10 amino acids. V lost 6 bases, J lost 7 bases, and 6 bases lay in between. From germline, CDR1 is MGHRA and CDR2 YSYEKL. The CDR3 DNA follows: TGCGCCAGCAGGGACAGTGAAGCTTTCTTT. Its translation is CASRDSEAFF.

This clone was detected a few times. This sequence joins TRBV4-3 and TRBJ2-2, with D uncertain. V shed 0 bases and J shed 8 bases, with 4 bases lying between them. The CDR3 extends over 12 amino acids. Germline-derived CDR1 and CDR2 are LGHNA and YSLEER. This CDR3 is CASSQDRGELFF. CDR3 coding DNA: TGCGCCAGCAGCCAAGATCGGGGGGAGCTGTTTTTT.

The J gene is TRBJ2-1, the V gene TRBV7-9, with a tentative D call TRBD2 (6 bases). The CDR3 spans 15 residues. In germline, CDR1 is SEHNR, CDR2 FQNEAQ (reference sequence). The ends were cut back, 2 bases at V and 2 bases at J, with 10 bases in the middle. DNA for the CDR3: TGTGCCAGCAGCTTACAGCGGGCACCCTACAATGAGCAGTTCTTC. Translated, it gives CASSLQRAPYNEQFF.

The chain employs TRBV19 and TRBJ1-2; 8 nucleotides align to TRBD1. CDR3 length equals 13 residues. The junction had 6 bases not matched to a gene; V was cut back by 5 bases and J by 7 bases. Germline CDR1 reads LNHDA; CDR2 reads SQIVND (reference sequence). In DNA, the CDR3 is TGTGCCAGTAGTCCACAGGGGGACGGTGGCTACACCTTC. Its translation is CASSPQGDGGYTF.

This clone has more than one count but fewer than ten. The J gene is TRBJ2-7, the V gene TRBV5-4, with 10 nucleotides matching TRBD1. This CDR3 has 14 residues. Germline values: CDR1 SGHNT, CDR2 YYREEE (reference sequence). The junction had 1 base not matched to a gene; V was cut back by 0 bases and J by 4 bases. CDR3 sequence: CASSLGTGGYEQYF. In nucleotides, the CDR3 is TGTGCCAGCAGCTTGGGGACAGGGGGTTACGAGCAGTACTTC.

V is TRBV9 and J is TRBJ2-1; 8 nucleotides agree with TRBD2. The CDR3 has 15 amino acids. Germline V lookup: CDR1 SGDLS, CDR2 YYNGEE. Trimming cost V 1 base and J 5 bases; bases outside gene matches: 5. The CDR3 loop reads CASSVTPAGDNEQFF. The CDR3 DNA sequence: TGTGCCAGCAGCGTAACCCCAGCGGGAGACAATGAGCAGTTCTTC.

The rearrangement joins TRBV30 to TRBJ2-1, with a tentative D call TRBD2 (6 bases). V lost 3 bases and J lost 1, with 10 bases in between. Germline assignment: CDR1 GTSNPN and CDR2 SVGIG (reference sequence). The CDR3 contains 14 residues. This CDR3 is CAWRVGSSYNEQFF. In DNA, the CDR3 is TGTGCCTGGAGGGTCGGGAGTTCCTACAATGAGCAGTTCTTC.

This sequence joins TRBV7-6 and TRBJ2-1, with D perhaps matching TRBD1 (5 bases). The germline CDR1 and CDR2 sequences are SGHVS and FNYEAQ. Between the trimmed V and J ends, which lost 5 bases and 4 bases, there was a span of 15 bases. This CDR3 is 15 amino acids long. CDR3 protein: CASSDSLAPYNEQFF. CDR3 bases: TGTGCCAGCAGCGACAGCCTCGCCCCTTACAATGAGCAGTTCTTC.

The CDR3 coding sequence is TGTGCCAGCAAATCTCGGACAGGCGCGGGGAGGTACAATGAGCAGTTCTTC. It codes for CASKSRTGAGRYNEQFF. The V gene is TRBV4-2, the J gene TRBJ2-1, with D possibly TRBD1 on 7 matching bases. Germline CDR1 is LGHNA and CDR2 is YNFKEQ. V was shortened by 7 bases and J by 4 bases, with 23 bases between the two germline ends. The CDR3 consists of 17 residues.

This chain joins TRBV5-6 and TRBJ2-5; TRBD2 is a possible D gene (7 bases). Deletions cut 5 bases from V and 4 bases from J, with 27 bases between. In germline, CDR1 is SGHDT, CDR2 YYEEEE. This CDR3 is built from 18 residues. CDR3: CASSWRASGTTLRETQYF. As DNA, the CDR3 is TGTGCCAGCAGTTGGAGGGCGAGCGGGACAACTCTGAGAGAGACCCAGTACTTC.

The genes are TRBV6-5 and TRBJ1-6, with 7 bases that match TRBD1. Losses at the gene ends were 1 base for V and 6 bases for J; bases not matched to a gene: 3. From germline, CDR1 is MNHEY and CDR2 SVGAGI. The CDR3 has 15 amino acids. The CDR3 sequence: CASSYLQGTNSPLHF. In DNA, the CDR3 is TGTGCCAGCAGTTACTTACAGGGGACTAATTCACCCCTCCACTTT.

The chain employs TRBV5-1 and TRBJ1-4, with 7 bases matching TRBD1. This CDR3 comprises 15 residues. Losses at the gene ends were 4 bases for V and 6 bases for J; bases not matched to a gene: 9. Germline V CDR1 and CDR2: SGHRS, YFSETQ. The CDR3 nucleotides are TGCGCCAGCAGCAAAGCGACAGGGATGGATGAAAAACTGTTTTTT. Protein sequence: CASSKATGMDEKLFF.